This T cell receptor (beta chain) is drawn from a study of cytomegalovirus exposure and HLA in healthy donors. Notes on the study in general: In a later analysis, specific HLA alleles were associated with 15,000 to 20,000 TCR beta sequences at a 0.05 false discovery rate. CMV serostatus was the sole immune exposure information available.

Each donor was healthy, and each was a bone marrow donor. Germline V lookup: CDR1 MNHEY, CDR2 SMNVEV (reference sequence). This CDR3 spans 16 amino acids. Germline trimming cut 5 bases from V and 6 bases from J; bases unmatched to any gene: 15. Details on this clone: Antigen specificity is unknown.

The PCR had 60 Vbeta and 13 Jbeta primers. Authors' analysis steps: In a later analysis, some 80 million unique TCR beta chains included roughly 11 million shared by two or more donors. Data came from immunoSEQ multiplex PCR; TCRdb stores just in-frame clones and leaves some out. The DNA was the basis for D and trimming; V, J and clone size are from that table. The table lists 150,000 to 200,000 clones, roughly four fifths of them singletons. The sample comprised PBMCs. The TCR comes from a woman aged 40 to 50 in good health and CMV-seronegative. The V call is TRBV27, the J call TRBJ2-5, with TRBD1 matching over 7 bases. In DNA form, the CDR3 reads TGTGCCAGCAGTCCTTACTCGGGGCAGGGGGAAAAGACCCAGTACTTC. Translating it yields CASSPYSGQGEKTQYF.